The 32 T cell receptor beta chains below come from one sample, sequenced in a study of long-term antiretroviral therapy in people with HIV. The assay, immunoSEQ v3.0, was run at survey level. Clones were sequenced by immunoSEQ multiplex PCR, and TCRdb holds only the in-frame ones, with some missing. The sample records over 15,000 clones, under 85% being singletons. The sample consisted of unsorted PBMCs, taken approximately 2.5 years before starting antiretroviral therapy. These receptors were obtained from a woman aged 50 to 60 with HIV.

The chain couples TRBV18 to TRBJ2-7; TRBD2 might be the D (7 bases). This CDR3 comprises 14 residues. Germline values: CDR1 KGHSH, CDR2 LQKENI. The germline V and J ends were trimmed by 2 bases and 5 bases, with 13 bases remaining between them. CDR3 sequence: CASSPGGGPNEQYF. The CDR3 DNA reads as TGTGCCAGCTCACCAGGGGGGGGGCCGAACGAGCAGTACTTC.

The chain employs TRBV11-2 and TRBJ2-7, with D perhaps matching TRBD1 or TRBD2 (5 bases each). This CDR3 comprises 14 residues. Germline values: CDR1 SGHAT, CDR2 FQNNGV. The V and J ends lost 5 bases and 0 bases respectively, with 11 bases between them. The CDR3 spells CASSNGASSYEQYV. Written as DNA, the CDR3 is TGTGCCAGCAGCAACGGGGCCAGCTCCTACGAGCAGTACGTC.

This clone was found a few times. The V and J genes are TRBV5-1 and TRBJ1-5; the D is unclear. V was clipped by 0 bases and J by 4 bases, with 5 bases between them. The CDR3 loop spans 13 amino acids. Germline values: CDR1 SGHRS, CDR2 YFSETQ. The CDR3 bases are TGCGCCAGCAGCTTGGCGGGTAATCAGCCCCAGCATTTT. Protein product: CASSLAGNQPQHF. The whole variable domain, remainder taken from reference TRBV5-1 and TRBJ1-5, is KAGVTQTPRYLIKTRGQQVTLSCSPISGHRSVSWYQQTPGQGLQFLFEYFSETQRNKGNFPGRFSGRQFSNSRSEMNVSTLELGDSALYLCASSLAGNQPQHFGDGTRLSIL.

This clone has more than one count but fewer than ten. The rearrangement joins TRBV7-6 to TRBJ1-6; the D gene is possibly TRBD1 (5 bases). Between the trimmed V and J ends, which lost 7 bases and 6 bases, there was a span of 16 bases. The CDR3 loop spans 15 amino acids. The germline V gene encodes CDR1 SGHVS and CDR2 FNYEAQ. For the CDR3, the DNA is TGTGCCAGCACCGAGGCCCCCCAGGGTAATTCACCCCTCCACTTT. Its translation: CASTEAPQGNSPLHF.

The chain's CDR3 is CASSLRAREVNEQFF. The CDR3 DNA reads TGTGCCAGCAGTTTAAGGGCGAGGGAGGTCAATGAGCAGTTCTTC. This chain joins TRBV27 and TRBJ2-1; weak D call: TRBD2 (6 bases). Germline CDR1 is MNHEY and CDR2 is SMNVEV (reference sequence). The CDR3 contains 15 residues. V was clipped by 2 bases and J by 6 bases, with 14 bases between them.

This chain links TRBV7-9 with TRBJ2-2; D tentatively fits TRBD1 or TRBD2 (7 bases each). This CDR3 is built from 16 residues. V lost 4 bases to trimming and J lost 0 bases, with 12 bases between them. Per the germline V gene, CDR1 is SEHNR and CDR2 is FQNEAQ (reference sequence). The CDR3 loop reads CASSSGGTANTGELFF. The CDR3 DNA reads as TGTGCCAGCAGCTCCGGGGGGACAGCGAACACCGGGGAGCTGTTTTTT.

This clone was recorded once. The V and J genes are TRBV30 and TRBJ2-7; 12 nucleotides agree with TRBD2. Germline loops: CDR1 GTSNPN, CDR2 SVGIG (reference sequence). The V gene end was trimmed by 7 bases and the J gene end by 4 bases; junction bases not matched to a gene: 5. This CDR3 has 13 amino acids. This chain's CDR3 is CASSGGALYEQYF. CDR3 DNA sequence: TGTGCCTCTAGCGGGGGGGCGTTGTACGAGCAGTACTTC.

The chain links TRBV7-8 to TRBJ2-1; 9 bases map to TRBD2. With 4 bases clipped from V and 12 bases from J, the junction kept 7 bases outside the gene matches. The CDR3 is 13 residues long. Germline lookup yields CDR1 SGHVS and CDR2 FQNEAQ. The CDR3 DNA is TGTGCCAGCAGCTCTAGCGGGGCCCTGGGGCAGTTCTTC. Residues: CASSSSGALGQFF.

This clone occurred a few times. The gene calls are TRBV7-9 and TRBJ1-6; D gene ambiguous. CDR1 and CDR2 (germline): SEHNR, FQNEAQ (reference sequence). V lost 0 bases, J lost 10 bases, and 10 bases lay in between. The CDR3 totals 14 residues. The CDR3 region has the DNA TGTGCCAGCAGCTTAGCGGCGGGAGGATCACCCCTCCACTTT. Its translation is CASSLAAGGSPLHF.

The genes are TRBV6-5 and TRBJ2-3; 7 bases line up with TRBD1. V lost 8 bases and J lost 3; bases outside the gene matches: 5. CDR3 length: 13 amino acids. The germline CDR1 and CDR2 sequences are MNHEY and SVGAGI. DNA for the CDR3: TGTGCCAGCCAAGACAGGGCAACAGATACGCAGTATTTT. This gives the protein CASQDRATDTQYF.

The CDR3, as DNA: TGTGCCAGCAGTGCCCCAGGTCTGTACAGCGAAGCTTTCTTT. Translation gives CASSAPGLYSEAFF. The chain links TRBV6-1 to TRBJ1-1; D ambiguous. Trimming stripped 4 bases from V and 8 bases from J, with 17 bases between. CDR1 is MNHNS, CDR2 SASEGT, per germline. The CDR3 runs 14 residues.

The V call is TRBV10-3, the J call TRBJ2-2, with 8 positions matching TRBD2. Germline lookup yields CDR1 ENHRY and CDR2 SYGVKD. This CDR3 has 14 amino acids. V dropped 3 bases and J dropped 6; count of bases not matched to a gene: 3. The CDR3 region is CAISDGGAAGELFF. CDR3 nucleotides: TGTGCCATCAGTGACGGGGGGGCGGCCGGGGAGCTGTTTTTT.

The chain links TRBV2 to TRBJ1-2; D is uncertain. The CDR3 runs to 13 residues. Trimming stripped 3 bases from V and 4 bases from J, with 9 bases between. Germline V gene lookup returns CDR1 SNHLY and CDR2 FYNNEI. The CDR3 DNA reads TGTGCCAGCAGTGAGAAGGTGGGCTATGGCTACACCTTC. It yields the protein CASSEKVGYGYTF. The full variable domain, its missing parts supplied by reference TRBV2 and TRBJ1-2, is EPEVTQTPSHQVTQMGQEVILRCVPISNHLYFYWYRQILGQKVEFLVSFYNNEISEKSEIFDDQFSVERPDGSNFTLKIRSTKLEDSAMYFCASSEKVGYGYTFGSGTRLTVV.

This chain connects TRBV7-9 to TRBJ2-7; D ambiguous. The CDR3 sequence is 12 residues long. Germline V lookup: CDR1 SEHNR, CDR2 FQNEAQ (reference sequence). Trimming pared 5 bases from V and 5 bases from J, leaving 10 bases between. CDR3: CASSLVPNEQYV. For the CDR3, the DNA is TGTGCCAGCAGCCTAGTGCCCAACGAGCAGTACGTC.

The V call is TRBV10-3, the J call TRBJ1-3; 7 bases match TRBD1. This CDR3 has 13 amino acids. V dropped 10 bases and J dropped 4; count of bases not matched to a gene: 7. Germline V gene data show CDR1 as ENHRY and CDR2 as SYGVKD. Here the CDR3 DNA reads TGTGCCACCTCAACAGGGGCGGGAAACACCATATATTTT. Translation: CATSTGAGNTIYF.

The chain is built from TRBV14 and TRBJ1-6; unclear D gene. Trimming shortened V by 3 bases and J by 6 bases, and 9 bases separated the two germline ends. The CDR3 has 14 residues. The germline V gene encodes CDR1 SGHDN and CDR2 FVKESK. As DNA, the CDR3 is TGTGCCAGCAGCCATGAAGTGAGTAATTCACCCCTCCACTTT. Translated, it gives CASSHEVSNSPLHF.

The rearrangement links TRBV5-1 to TRBJ1-2, with 8 bases fitting TRBD1. The germline CDR1 and CDR2 sequences are SGHRS and YFSETQ. V was clipped by 4 bases and J by 2 bases; unmatched bases: 1. The CDR3 has 13 residues. CDR3 amino acids: CASSRDRNYGYTF. The DNA of the CDR3 is TGCGCCAGCAGCCGGGACAGGAACTATGGCTACACCTTC.

The genes are TRBV27 and TRBJ2-3, with a weak D call TRBD2 (6 bases). Looked up from germline, CDR1 is MNHEY and CDR2 is SMNVEV (reference sequence). This CDR3 spans 17 amino acids. V dropped 3 bases and J dropped 4 bases, with 20 bases sitting between them. The CDR3 DNA sequence: TGTGCCAGCAGTTTTATTCGGGGCGGGAAGGGATCAGATACGCAGTATTTT. The encoded protein is CASSFIRGGKGSDTQYF.

Remarks on this clone: Other nucleotide sequences from this sample produce the same CDR3. V is TRBV7-3 and J is TRBJ2-2; 8 bases agree with TRBD1. Per the germline V gene, CDR1 is SGHTA and CDR2 is FQGTGA. Trimming cost V 2 bases and J 0 bases; bases outside gene matches: 2. The CDR3 length is 16 residues. The CDR3 loop is CASSLLDRANTGELFF. CDR3 DNA: TGTGCCAGCAGCTTATTGGACAGGGCGAACACCGGGGAGCTGTTTTTT.

The genes are TRBV10-3 and TRBJ1-2, with D possibly TRBD1 on 6 matching bases. Germline CDR1 is ENHRY and CDR2 is SYGVKD. The CDR3 is made up of 15 amino acids. V lost 3 bases and J 6 bases, leaving 17 bases between the germline ends. In DNA, the CDR3 is TGTGCCATCAGTGACACAGGGTCCATTGAACATGGCTACACCTTC. It translates to CAISDTGSIEHGYTF.

The J gene is TRBJ2-3, the V gene TRBV6-5; unclear D gene. Germline CDR1 MNHEY, CDR2 SVGAGI. CDR3 length: 15 residues. The germline V and J ends were trimmed by 5 bases and 0 bases, with 12 bases remaining between them. Here the CDR3 reads CASSGIYSSTDTQYF. The CDR3 coding sequence is TGTGCCAGCAGTGGGATCTACTCCAGCACAGATACGCAGTATTTT.

For this clone: An end of the junction does not agree with germline; a read error may underlie this. This rearrangement joins TRBV6-6 to TRBJ1-2, with TRBD1 as a possible D gene (5 bases). Germline CDR1 reads MNHNY; CDR2 reads SVGAGI (reference sequence). The CDR3 loop spans 13 amino acids. The CDR3 bases are TGCGCCAGCAGTGACAGAGGAGAGGGCGGCTACACCTTC. Its protein product is CASSDRGEGGYTF.

The count of this clone is one. The V call is TRBV5-1, the J call TRBJ2-3, with D possibly being TRBD1 (5 bases). The CDR3 has 15 residues. Germline loops: CDR1 SGHRS, CDR2 YFSETQ. V dropped 0 bases and J dropped 4 bases, with 12 bases sitting between them. This CDR3 is CASSLGQLRADTQYF. CDR3 DNA sequence: TGCGCCAGCAGCTTGGGACAGCTTAGGGCAGATACGCAGTATTTT.

This clone was detected a few times. The chain uses TRBV12-5 and TRBJ1-4; D is unresolved. This CDR3 spans 14 amino acids. The germline V and J ends were trimmed by 1 base and 4 bases, with 7 bases remaining between them. Germline CDR1 reads LGHNT; CDR2 reads FRNRAP. The CDR3 sequence: CASGLGTVNEKLFF. The CDR3 DNA is TGTGCTAGTGGTTTGGGAACGGTTAATGAAAAACTGTTTTTT.

The rearrangement uses TRBV2 and TRBJ1-1; D uncertain. Germline V lookup: CDR1 SNHLY, CDR2 FYNNEI. The V end was cut by 11 bases, the J end by 0 bases, with 16 bases between. The CDR3 is made up of 14 amino acids. CDR3 protein: CAVLKGPLNTEAFF. CDR3 in DNA: TGTGCCGTCTTGAAAGGGCCTTTGAACACTGAAGCTTTCTTT.

The chain links TRBV18 to TRBJ1-1; 7 bases line up with TRBD1. The CDR3 consists of 14 residues. Germline CDR1 and CDR2: KGHSH and LQKENI. The trim removed 3 bases at V and 1 base at J, leaving 2 bases unmatched. CDR3 nucleotide sequence: TGTGCCAGCTCACCGGGACAGCAGAACACTGAAGCTTTCTTT. Its translation is CASSPGQQNTEAFF.

V gene TRBV6-9 combines with J gene TRBJ1-6; no reliable D call. V gave up 3 bases and J gave up 10 bases, with 13 bases separating them. In germline, CDR1 is MNHGY, CDR2 SVAAGI. The length of the CDR3 is 14 residues. The CDR3, as DNA: TGTGCCAGCAGTTACACGGCGGGCGGCTCACCCCTCCACTTT. Translating gives CASSYTAGGSPLHF.

The rearrangement uses TRBV11-2 and TRBJ1-2; D is unresolved. Trimming removed 2 bases from V and 6 bases from J, with 10 bases in between. CDR3 length: 13 amino acids. Germline lookup yields CDR1 SGHAT and CDR2 FQNNGV. CDR3 coding DNA: TGTGCCAGCAGCTTACAACAGAACCATGGCTACACCTTC. This sequence encodes CASSLQQNHGYTF.

By share of the sample, this clone is hyperexpanded. The V call is TRBV18, the J call TRBJ1-5, with D maybe TRBD1 (5 bases). V was clipped by 0 bases and J by 9 bases, with 6 bases between them. This CDR3 comprises 12 residues. Germline V lookup: CDR1 KGHSH, CDR2 LQKENI. The CDR3 sequence is CASSPPGGPQHF. Written as DNA, the CDR3 is TGTGCCAGCTCACCACCGGGGGGGCCCCAGCATTTT.

The chain employs TRBV7-6 and TRBJ1-1; D is uncertain. The germline V gene has CDR1 SGHVS and CDR2 FNYEAQ. The CDR3 covers 15 residues. V lost 4 bases and J 4 bases, leaving 16 bases between the germline ends. The CDR3 loop is CASSSPPEKATEAFF. The DNA for the CDR3 is TGTGCCAGCAGCTCCCCCCCAGAAAAGGCCACTGAAGCTTTCTTT. The whole variable domain, filled in from reference TRBV7-6 and TRBJ1-1, reads GAGVSQSPRYKVTKRGQDVALRCDPISGHVSLYWYRQALGQGPEFLTYFNYEAQQDKSGLPNDRFSAERPEGSISTLTIQRTEQRDSAMYRCASSSPPEKATEAFFGQGTRLTVV.

The V call is TRBV9, the J call TRBJ1-2; possible D gene TRBD1, 6 bases. The V end was cut by 0 bases, the J end by 4 bases, with 13 bases between. This CDR3 has 15 amino acids. From germline, CDR1 is SGDLS and CDR2 YYNGEE. The CDR3 nucleotides read TGTGCCAGCAGCGTAGATGACAGGAGTTTCTATGGCTACACCTTC. This translates into CASSVDDRSFYGYTF.

The V gene is TRBV21-1, the J gene TRBJ1-5. TRBV21-1 corresponds to a pseudogene. This CDR3 contains 13 residues. The CDR3 sequence: CASSKGGWGAQHF. CDR3 DNA sequence: TGTGCCAGCAGCAAAGGGGGATGGGGAGCCCAGCATTTT.